Listed below are T cell receptor beta chains from one sample, sequenced in a study of control samples from healthy donors and cancer patients. Clones were sequenced by immunoSEQ multiplex PCR, and TCRdb holds only the in-frame ones, with some missing. The data contain fewer than 85,000 clones, roughly 90% of them singletons. Sequenced sample: blood. The receptors were sampled from a man aged 50-59 years in good health. Each CDR3 is given with its conserved first and last residue. The D gene is left open where the match is weak. A row's size may be missing; if present it is once, few, many or a size class.

j_call: TRBJ2-2; v_call: TRBV6-6; d_call: TRBD2; clone_size: -; cdr3_length: 14; cdr3_aa: CASTRAGGTGELFF; cdr3_nt: TGTGCCAGCACCAGAGCGGGGGGTACCGGGGAGCTGTTTTTT
j_call: TRBJ2-7; v_call: TRBV19; d_call: TRBD1; clone_size: -; cdr3_length: 15; cdr3_aa: CASTIGTGGSYEQYF; cdr3_nt: TGTGCCAGTACTATCGGAACAGGGGGCTCCTACGAGCAGTACTTC
j_call: TRBJ1-4; v_call: TRBV15; d_call: -; clone_size: -; cdr3_length: 15; cdr3_aa: CATSESRQSNEKLFF; cdr3_nt: TGTGCCACCAGCGAGAGTCGGCAGTCTAATGAAAAACTGTTTTTT
j_call: TRBJ1-1; v_call: TRBV19; d_call: -; clone_size: -; cdr3_length: 13; cdr3_aa: CASQSGENTEAFF; cdr3_nt: TGTGCCAGTCAGTCAGGGGAGAACACTGAAGCTTTCTTT
j_call: TRBJ1-6; v_call: TRBV5-4; d_call: -; clone_size: -; cdr3_length: 18; cdr3_aa: CASRMGSSPGSYNSPLHF; cdr3_nt: TGTGCCAGCAGGATGGGCAGCTCGCCTGGCTCCTATAATTCACCCCTCCACTTT
j_call: TRBJ2-3; v_call: TRBV30; d_call: -; clone_size: -; cdr3_length: 13; cdr3_aa: CAWSTGLPDTQYF; cdr3_nt: TGTGCCTGGAGTACAGGGTTGCCAGATACGCAGTATTTT
j_call: TRBJ2-1; v_call: TRBV7-9; d_call: -; clone_size: -; cdr3_length: 17; cdr3_aa: CASSLQWGVVSYNEQFF; cdr3_nt: TGTGCCAGCAGCTTACAATGGGGAGTCGTCTCCTACAATGAGCAGTTCTTC
j_call: TRBJ1-6; v_call: TRBV18; d_call: -; clone_size: -; cdr3_length: 15; cdr3_aa: CASSPSGDVDSPLHF; cdr3_nt: TGTGCCAGCTCACCATCAGGGGACGTAGATTCACCCCTCCACTTT
j_call: TRBJ1-1; v_call: TRBV4-2; d_call: -; clone_size: -; cdr3_length: 13; cdr3_aa: CASSQAEPPGAFF; cdr3_nt: TGTGCCAGCAGCCAAGCGGAGCCCCCGGGAGCTTTCTTT
j_call: TRBJ1-6; v_call: TRBV25-1; d_call: TRBD1; clone_size: once; cdr3_length: 14; cdr3_aa: CASSGTGRNSPLHF; cdr3_nt: TGTGCCAGCAGTGGGACAGGGAGAAATTCACCCCTCCACTTT
j_call: TRBJ2-2; v_call: TRBV11-3; d_call: -; clone_size: -; cdr3_length: 13; cdr3_aa: CASSSNMRGELFF; cdr3_nt: TGTGCCAGCAGCTCGAATATGCGCGGGGAGCTGTTTTTT
j_call: TRBJ1-6; v_call: TRBV14; d_call: -; clone_size: -; cdr3_length: 16; cdr3_aa: CASSQGSGGLGSPLHF; cdr3_nt: TGTGCCAGCAGCCAAGGATCCGGGGGCTTGGGTTCACCCCTCCACTTT
j_call: TRBJ1-6; v_call: TRBV5-8; d_call: -; clone_size: -; cdr3_length: 16; cdr3_aa: CASSSRAQLFNSPLHF; cdr3_nt: TGTGCCAGCAGCTCAAGGGCCCAGCTGTTTAATTCACCCCTCCACTTT
j_call: TRBJ2-3; v_call: TRBV5-4; d_call: -; clone_size: -; cdr3_length: 12; cdr3_aa: CASSLRPGAQYF; cdr3_nt: TGTGCCAGCAGCCTCAGACCGGGGGCGCAGTATTTT
j_call: TRBJ2-6; v_call: TRBV19; d_call: -; clone_size: -; cdr3_length: 17; cdr3_aa: CASSILGTAAGANVLTF; cdr3_nt: TGTGCCAGTAGTATCCTCGGGACGGCGGCCGGGGCCAACGTCCTGACTTTC
j_call: TRBJ1-3; v_call: TRBV19; d_call: -; clone_size: -; cdr3_length: 15; cdr3_aa: CASNYPAASGNTIYF; cdr3_nt: TGTGCCAGTAATTACCCGGCAGCCTCTGGAAACACCATATATTTT
j_call: TRBJ1-1; v_call: TRBV7-2; d_call: -; clone_size: -; cdr3_length: 18; cdr3_aa: CASRLRGVSGTVNTEAFF; cdr3_nt: TGTGCCAGCAGACTCCGCGGGGTCTCGGGGACGGTAAACACTGAAGCTTTCTTT
j_call: TRBJ1-1; v_call: TRBV14; d_call: -; clone_size: -; cdr3_length: 13; cdr3_aa: CASSQVRDTEAFF; cdr3_nt: TGTGCCAGCAGCCAAGTGAGGGACACTGAAGCTTTCTTT
j_call: TRBJ2-7; v_call: TRBV4-1; d_call: TRBD1; clone_size: -; cdr3_length: 14; cdr3_aa: CASSLRTGAYEQYF; cdr3_nt: TGCGCCAGCAGCCTACGGACAGGGGCCTACGAGCAGTACTTC